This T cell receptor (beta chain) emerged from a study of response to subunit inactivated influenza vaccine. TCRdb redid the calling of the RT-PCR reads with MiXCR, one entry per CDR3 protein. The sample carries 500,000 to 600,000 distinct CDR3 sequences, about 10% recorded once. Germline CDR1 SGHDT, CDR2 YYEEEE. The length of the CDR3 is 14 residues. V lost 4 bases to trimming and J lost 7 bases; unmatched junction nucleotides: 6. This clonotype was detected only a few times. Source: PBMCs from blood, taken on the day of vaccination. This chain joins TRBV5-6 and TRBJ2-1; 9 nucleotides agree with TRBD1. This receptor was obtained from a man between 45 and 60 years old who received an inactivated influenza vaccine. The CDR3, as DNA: TGTGCCAGCAGCCCCGGGACAGGGAGTAATGAGCAGTTCTTC. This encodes CASSPGTGSNEQFF.